Below are 27 T cell receptor beta chains sequenced from a single sample in a study of T-cell reconstitution after alpha-beta-depleted transplantation in children. It was with unique molecular identifiers that the TCRbeta library was prepared. Each CDR3 protein gets one entry after TCRdb re-called the PCR reads with MiXCR. The sample gives about 120,000 distinct CDR3 sequences, around a tenth of which show up once; around 34% is in the top ten. Sequenced here: PBMCs, sampled before TCRalphabeta/CD19-depleted stem cell transplant. The receptors were gathered from a boy between 2 and 15 years old with acute lymphoblastic leukemia, due to receive a stem cell transplant.

This clonotype was counted only a few times. This chain links TRBV6-5 with TRBJ2-7; tentative D call: TRBD1 (6 bases). Trimming took 0 bases from V and 4 from J, leaving 19 bases between them. The germline CDR1 and CDR2 sequences are MNHEY and SVGAGI. CDR3 length equals 17 residues. This chain's CDR3 is CASSYSNQGLNIYEQYF. DNA for the CDR3: TGTGCCAGCAGTTACTCGAACCAGGGGCTAAATATATACGAGCAGTACTTC.

This clonotype was seen ten or more times. This chain links TRBV20-1 with TRBJ2-2, with D unresolved. Germline CDR1 and CDR2: DFQATT and SNEGSKA (reference sequence). Trimming cost V 5 bases and J 1 base, with 14 bases left between them. The CDR3 is 15 residues long. The CDR3 reads CSAHRRSGNTGELFF. The CDR3 DNA follows: TGCAGTGCTCACCGCCGATCCGGGAACACCGGGGAGCTGTTTTTT.

This clonotype was seen many times. This chain joins TRBV12-3 or TRBV12-4 and TRBJ1-2, with 7 bases fitting TRBD1. The V and J ends lost 4 bases and 2 bases, in that order; junction bases with no gene match: 7. The CDR3 is made up of 15 amino acids. CDR3 sequence reads: CASSYAGGGNYGYTF. The CDR3 region has the DNA TGTGCCAGCAGTTACGCAGGGGGAGGGAACTATGGCTACACCTTC.

This clonotype occurred a few times. This rearrangement joins TRBV27 to TRBJ1-2, with D perhaps TRBD1 (5 bases). The CDR3 consists of 14 residues. The germline V gene has CDR1 MNHEY and CDR2 SMNVEV (reference sequence). V was shortened by 8 bases and J by 4 bases, with 17 bases between the two germline ends. CDR3 loop: CASAPQGWVYGYTF. DNA for the CDR3: TGTGCCAGCGCCCCCCAGGGCTGGGTCTATGGCTACACCTTC.

This clonotype was recorded a few times. V gene TRBV9 combines with J gene TRBJ1-1, with 7 bases that match TRBD1. This CDR3 region has 12 residues. V lost 0 bases, J lost 11 bases, and 4 bases stayed unmatched. Looked up from germline, CDR1 is SGDLS and CDR2 is YYNGEE. The CDR3 sequence: CASSVEQGMAFF. CDR3 nucleotide sequence: TGTGCCAGCAGCGTAGAACAGGGGATGGCTTTCTTT.

There are a few counts of this clonotype. The chain links TRBV12-3 or TRBV12-4 to TRBJ2-1, with 8 bases identical to TRBD2. The CDR3 runs to 14 residues. The ends lost 2 bases at V and 10 bases at J; junction bases unmatched: 7. The CDR3 DNA sequence: TGTGCCAGCAGTTTAAGGGGGACTAGGGGAGAGCAGTTCTTC. Its protein product is CASSLRGTRGEQFF.

The chain has TRBV7-9 and TRBJ2-7; no reliable D call. V was trimmed by 1 base and J by 6 bases, leaving 19 bases between them. CDR3 size: 16 residues. Germline V gene lookup returns CDR1 SEHNR and CDR2 FQNEAQ (reference sequence). The CDR3 bases are TGTGCCAGCAGCTTAGGCTCTGTCACGGCTTCTGTCGAGCAGTACTTC. It yields the protein CASSLGSVTASVEQYF.

This clonotype was detected many times. J is TRBJ2-6 and V is TRBV5-1, with 7 bases that match TRBD1. In germline, CDR1 is SGHRS, CDR2 YFSETQ. The CDR3 contains 15 residues. J gave up 2 bases and V 4 bases, and 3 bases lay outside the gene matches. CDR3 bases: TGCGCCAGCAGCGCGGACAGGCCTGGGGCCAACGTCCTGACTTTC. Amino acids: CASSADRPGANVLTF.

The V gene is TRBV11-2, the J gene TRBJ2-2; 7 nucleotides agree with TRBD2. J lost 6 bases, V lost 1 base, and 11 bases had no gene match. The CDR3 is 17 amino acids. Germline V gives CDR1 SGHAT, CDR2 FQNNGV. CDR3 DNA: TGTGCCAGCAGCTTAGGACTAGCCCCTCTTGTCGCCGGGGAGCTGTTTTTT. Translating it yields CASSLGLAPLVAGELFF.

This clonotype was counted many times. The chain joins TRBV21-1 to TRBJ2-7; TRBD2 is the table's D call, not checked against the DNA. TRBV21-1 is an annotated pseudogene. This CDR3 contains 17 residues. In DNA form, the CDR3 reads TGTGCCAGCAGCAAAGAAGTCCTAGCGGGAGGTTTCTACGAGCAGTACTTC. Amino acid sequence: CASSKEVLAGGFYEQYF.

Turning to this clonotype: The final CDR3 position lacks the conserved phenylalanine or tryptophan, pointing to a likely read error. The genes are TRBV12-3 or TRBV12-4 and TRBJ1-3; the D is unclear. V lost 2 bases and J 1 base, leaving 9 bases between the germline ends. The CDR3 extends over 15 amino acids. CDR3 loop: CASSLNWGSGNTIYY. The CDR3 nucleotides read TGTGCCAGCAGTTTAAATTGGGGTTCTGGAAACACCATATATTAT.

This clonotype was counted only a few times. J is TRBJ1-4 and V is TRBV5-1; TRBD1 might be the D (5 bases). V was shortened by 4 bases and J by 8 bases, with 18 bases between the two germline ends. This CDR3 comprises 15 residues. Germline V gene sequence: CDR1 SGHRS, CDR2 YFSETQ. For the CDR3, the DNA is TGCGCCAGCAGCCTAACAGGTCCCCAAGGGGAAAAACTGTTTTTT. This gives the protein CASSLTGPQGEKLFF.

The chain carries TRBV4-1 and TRBJ2-1; D remains unclear. The V and J ends lost 4 bases and 6 bases respectively, with 13 bases between them. The CDR3 contains 14 residues. Germline-derived CDR1 and CDR2 are MGHRA and YSYEKL. CDR3 DNA: TGCGCCAGCAGCCCAGATAGTTTGGGCAATGAGCAGTTCTTC. Translating gives CASSPDSLGNEQFF.

There are a few counts of this clonotype. This chain's CDR3 is CASRDSHNSPLHF. In DNA form, the CDR3 reads TGTGCCAGTAGGGACAGCCATAATTCACCCCTCCACTTT. This sequence joins TRBV19 and TRBJ1-6, with TRBD1 as a possible D gene (6 bases). Germline assignment: CDR1 LNHDA and CDR2 SQIVND (reference sequence). The CDR3 consists of 13 residues. Trimming removed 6 bases from V and 5 bases from J, with 8 bases in between.

The chain couples TRBV5-1 to TRBJ2-3; D might be TRBD2 (6 bases). V lost 1 base and J lost 3, with 12 bases in between. The CDR3 is 15 residues long. Per germline, CDR1 SGHRS and CDR2 YFSETQ. The CDR3 DNA reads as TGCGCCAGCAGCTTGATCGGGAGCGGAACAGATACGCAGTATTTT. It yields the protein CASSLIGSGTDTQYF.

The table lists this clonotype with a few counts. The CDR3 spells CASSSRQGRETQYF. The CDR3 nucleotides read TGTGCCAGCAGCTCTCGACAGGGGAGGGAGACCCAGTACTTC. The rearrangement joins TRBV7-9 to TRBJ2-5, with 8 bases that match TRBD1. After removal of 4 bases from V and 5 bases from J, the junction contained 6 bases not matched to a gene. CDR1 is SEHNR and CDR2 is FQNEAQ in the germline V gene (reference sequence). There are 14 residues in the CDR3.

This clonotype showed up just a few times. V is TRBV3-1 and J is TRBJ2-3, with D unclear. Germline V gene data show CDR1 as LGHDT and CDR2 as YNNKEL (reference sequence). V was pared by 3 bases and J by 4 bases, with 2 bases between. The CDR3 covers 11 residues. The CDR3 nucleotides are TGTGCCAGCAGCCAGGCAGATACGCAGTATTTT. Protein sequence: CASSQADTQYF.

The V call is TRBV24-1, the J call TRBJ2-2, with D perhaps TRBD2 (5 bases). Per the germline V gene, CDR1 is KGHDR and CDR2 is SFDVKD. V dropped 5 bases and J dropped 2 bases, with 14 bases sitting between them. CDR3 size: 16 residues. CDR3 loop: CATSAGLGVNTGELFF. The DNA of the CDR3 is TGTGCCACCAGTGCGGGCCTCGGGGTAAACACCGGGGAGCTGTTTTTT.

This clonotype was seen more than once but under ten times. This chain uses TRBV6-5 with TRBJ2-1; D unresolved. With 0 bases removed from V and 8 bases from J, the gap between germline ends came to 17 bases. CDR1 MNHEY and CDR2 SVGAGI come from the germline V gene. The CDR3 consists of 16 residues. CDR3 DNA: TGTGCCAGCAGTTACTCGATGCGACTTAGTTGGGATGAGCAGTTCTTC. Translated: CASSYSMRLSWDEQFF.

The sample holds a few counts of this clonotype. The rearrangement joins TRBV7-9 to TRBJ1-2, with TRBD1 as a possible D gene (6 bases). The CDR3 runs 14 residues. Deletions cut 6 bases from V and 7 bases from J, with 18 bases between. Germline CDR1 and CDR2: SEHNR and FQNEAQ (reference sequence). CDR3 in DNA: TGTGCCAGCAGGGAATCGGGGGGCGTAGTTGGCTACACCTTC. Residues: CASRESGGVVGYTF.

This clonotype occurred a few times. V is TRBV20-1 and J is TRBJ2-4, with 7 bases that match TRBD2. The CDR3 loop spans 12 amino acids. The germline CDR1 and CDR2 sequences are DFQATT and SNEGSKA (reference sequence). The V and J ends lost 1 base and 8 bases, in that order; junction bases with no gene match: 2. In nucleotides, the CDR3 is TGCAGTGCTAGAGTCAGCGGGGACATTCAGTACTTC. Translation: CSARVSGDIQYF.

There are a few counts of this clonotype. V gene TRBV18 combines with J gene TRBJ2-3; 11 positions agree with TRBD2. Unmatched junction bases numbered 11, after V lost 6 bases and J lost 6 bases. CDR3 size: 16 residues. CDR1 KGHSH and CDR2 LQKENI come from the germline V gene. The CDR3 sequence: CASSRPLAGGGDTQYF. The CDR3 DNA reads TGTGCCAGCTCGCGTCCCCTAGCGGGAGGAGGCGATACGCAGTATTTT.

This clonotype was counted a few times. The chain combines TRBV29-1 with TRBJ2-1, with TRBD2 matching 11 bases. This CDR3 region has 14 residues. Trimming at V came to 3 bases and at J to 8 bases, leaving 6 bases not matched to a gene. Germline V gene lookup returns CDR1 SQVTM and CDR2 ANQGSEA. The CDR3 spells CSVELVAGGYEQFF. DNA of the CDR3: TGCAGCGTTGAGTTGGTAGCGGGAGGGTATGAGCAGTTCTTC.

This clonotype appeared many times. The rearrangement joins TRBV7-6 to TRBJ2-1; TRBD2 might be the D (5 bases). The CDR3 extends over 15 amino acids. V shed 2 bases and J shed 8 bases, with 16 bases lying between them. Germline values: CDR1 SGHVS, CDR2 FNYEAQ. The CDR3 DNA reads as TGTGCCAGCAGCTTAACAGTTCTGAGGGTCGATGAGCAGTTCTTC. This gives the protein CASSLTVLRVDEQFF.

This chain links TRBV5-8 with TRBJ2-1, with 15 bases matching TRBD2. The germline CDR1 and CDR2 sequences are SGHTS and YDEGEE. Unmatched junction bases numbered 8, after V lost 6 bases and J lost 7 bases. CDR3 length: 16 residues. In DNA form, the CDR3 reads TGTGCCAGCACCAAATTCGGGACTAGCGGGAGGAATGAGCAGTTCTTC. It encodes CASTKFGTSGRNEQFF.

V gene TRBV4-2 combines with J gene TRBJ2-7, with D unclear. Germline V gene sequence: CDR1 LGHNA, CDR2 YNFKEQ. The ends were cut back, 4 bases at V and 2 bases at J, with 12 bases in the middle. The CDR3 spans 14 residues. CDR3 DNA: TGTGCCAGCAGCCCACGGACGTTTGCCTACGAGCAGTACTTC. Its protein is CASSPRTFAYEQYF.

The rearrangement links TRBV5-5 to TRBJ2-2, with D possibly TRBD2 on 6 matching bases. Germline-derived CDR1 and CDR2 are SGHKS and YYEKEE (reference sequence). The ends were cut back, 4 bases at V and 6 bases at J, with 16 bases in the middle. The CDR3 has 15 amino acids. The CDR3 coding sequence is TGTGCCAGCAGCCCCGGACTACTCTGCGCCGGGGAGCTGTTTTTT. It translates to CASSPGLLCAGELFF.